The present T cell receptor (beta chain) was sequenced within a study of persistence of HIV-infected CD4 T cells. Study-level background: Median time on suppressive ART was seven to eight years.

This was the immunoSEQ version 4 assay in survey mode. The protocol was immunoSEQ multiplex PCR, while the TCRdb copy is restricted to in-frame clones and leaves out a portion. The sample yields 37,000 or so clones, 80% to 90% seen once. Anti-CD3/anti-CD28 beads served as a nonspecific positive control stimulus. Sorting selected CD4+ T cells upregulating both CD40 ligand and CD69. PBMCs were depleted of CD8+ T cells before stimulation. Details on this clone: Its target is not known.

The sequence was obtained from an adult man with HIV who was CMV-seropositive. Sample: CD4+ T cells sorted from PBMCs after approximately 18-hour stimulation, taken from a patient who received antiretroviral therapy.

The chain's CDR3 is CASSLTTGLFF. The CDR3 DNA reads as TGTGCCAGCAGTTTAACGACAGGGCTGTTCTTC. V usage is TRBV6-2 or TRBV6-3 and J usage is TRBJ2-1; 7 nucleotides agree with TRBD1. Germline values: CDR1 MNHEY, CDR2 SVGEGT. This CDR3 has 11 residues. V lost 4 bases, J lost 15 bases, and 6 bases stayed unmatched.